Presented here are 16 T cell receptor beta chains from one specimen sequenced in a study of T cells in Graves' hyperthyroidism and ophthalmopathy. RNA transcripts served as the template for amplifying TCR beta CDR3 regions. Researchers ran a first-round RT-PCR on the TCR CDR3 using the HTBI primer set. TCRdb reanalysed the multiplex PCR reads using MiXCR and keeps one entry per CDR3 protein. The sample yields around 800,000 distinct CDR3 sequences, 35% to 45% seen once. Sequencing was done on a sample of blood. These receptors were collected from a man aged 18-30 years with Graves' hyperthyroidism.

This clonotype has just a few counts. V gene TRBV11-3 combines with J gene TRBJ2-5; perhaps TRBD1 as D (5 bases). CDR3 length: 19 amino acids. Trimming removed 1 base from V and 4 bases from J, with 25 bases in between. The germline gives CDR1 SGHNT, CDR2 YENEEA. This CDR3 is CASSLAKLAGHVFRETQYF. CDR3 DNA: TGTGCCAGCAGCTTAGCCAAGTTGGCAGGGCACGTATTTCGAGAGACCCAGTACTTC.

The chain joins TRBV3-1 to TRBJ1-3; D unresolved. CDR3 size: 14 residues. Germline CDR1 reads LGHDT; CDR2 reads YNNKEL (reference sequence). Trimming left V 0 bases short and J 6 bases short, with 9 bases between. CDR3 in amino acids: CASSQDRLSNTIYF. In DNA, the CDR3 is TGTGCCAGCAGCCAAGATCGACTCTCAAACACCATATATTTT.

The J gene is TRBJ1-4, the V gene TRBV15; tentative D call: TRBD1 (6 bases). CDR1 and CDR2 from the germline V gene are LNHNV and YYDKDF (reference sequence). With 1 base removed from V and 4 bases from J, the gap between germline ends came to 10 bases. This CDR3 contains 15 residues. CDR3 coding DNA: TGTGCCACCAGCAGAGCAGGGGCCTATAATGAAAAACTGTTTTTT. Its translation is CATSRAGAYNEKLFF.

The CDR3 loop reads CASQGERTGGNQPQHF. The CDR3 DNA sequence: TGCGCCAGCCAAGGGGAAAGGACAGGGGGCAATCAGCCCCAGCATTTT. V and J are TRBV10-1 and TRBJ1-5, with 9 bases aligning to TRBD1. The CDR3 is 16 residues long. The trim removed 8 bases at V and 2 bases at J, leaving 10 bases unmatched. Germline V gene data show CDR1 as WNHNN and CDR2 as SYGVQD (reference sequence).

This sequence joins TRBV6-5 and TRBJ2-2, with 7 bases matching TRBD1. The CDR3 is made up of 16 amino acids. CDR1 is MNHEY, CDR2 SVGAGI, per germline. V lost 3 bases and J lost 2; bases outside the gene matches: 6. The CDR3 nucleotides are TGTGCCAGCAGTTATGTGGGGACAGATAACACCGGGGAGCTGTTTTTT. This gives the protein CASSYVGTDNTGELFF.

The sample holds a few counts of this clonotype. V is TRBV11-2 and J is TRBJ2-2; no firm D call. CDR1 and CDR2 (germline): SGHAT, FQNNGV. Trimming took 3 bases from V and 3 from J, leaving 14 bases between them. The CDR3 runs to 16 residues. As DNA, the CDR3 is TGTGCCAGCAGCTTCCGCAGACTTGTATACACCGGGGAGCTGTTTTTT. This encodes CASSFRRLVYTGELFF.

J is TRBJ2-6 and V is TRBV7-9; either TRBD1 or TRBD2 may supply D (5 bases each). The CDR3 totals 15 residues. Looked up from germline, CDR1 is SEHNR and CDR2 is FQNEAQ (reference sequence). The V and J ends lost 5 bases and 2 bases respectively, with 10 bases between them. This chain's CDR3 is CASSRGVAGANVLTF. CDR3 bases: TGTGCCAGCAGCAGAGGGGTGGCTGGGGCCAACGTCCTGACTTTC.

The chain carries TRBV20-1 and TRBJ1-4; D is possibly TRBD1 (5 bases). Germline assignment: CDR1 DFQATT and CDR2 SNEGSKA (reference sequence). The CDR3 runs 10 residues. In nucleotides, the CDR3 is TGCAGGGGGGACGGGGTAAAACTGTTTTTT. It codes for CRGDGVKLFF.

This clonotype was counted between two and nine times. The chain recombines TRBV7-9 with TRBJ2-7; D call uncertain. Germline V CDR1 and CDR2: SEHNR, FQNEAQ (reference sequence). V was cut by 2 bases and J by 2 bases, with 10 bases left in between. The CDR3 sequence is 14 residues long. CDR3 DNA: TGTGCCAGCAGCTTACTTCCCAGTCCCTACGAGCAGTACTTC. Translation gives CASSLLPSPYEQYF.

This clonotype was picked up a small number of times. The chain combines TRBV4-1 with TRBJ2-7; a possible D gene is TRBD2 (5 bases). This CDR3 comprises 14 residues. V was pared by 4 bases and J by 5 bases, with 15 bases between. Germline V gene lookup returns CDR1 MGHRA and CDR2 YSYEKL. Written as DNA, the CDR3 is TGCGCCAGCAGCCCCTACGGGGTGAAAGACGAGCAGTACTTC. Protein product: CASSPYGVKDEQYF.

Many counts were recorded for this clonotype. The V gene is TRBV29-1, the J gene TRBJ1-1, with TRBD1 matching over 8 bases. Germline trimming cut 6 bases from V and 11 bases from J; bases unmatched to any gene: 11. The CDR3 covers 12 residues. Germline V gene lookup returns CDR1 SQVTM and CDR2 ANQGSEA. The CDR3 DNA sequence: TGCAGCGTCGCCGCCGGGACAGGATTCGCTTTCTTT. Protein sequence: CSVAAGTGFAFF.

The rearrangement joins TRBV11-2 to TRBJ1-1, with a tentative D call TRBD1 (6 bases). The CDR3 contains 15 residues. Trimming pared 5 bases from V and 5 bases from J, leaving 18 bases between. Germline lookup yields CDR1 SGHAT and CDR2 FQNNGV. The CDR3 here is CASSPHIGGWTEAFF. The CDR3 bases are TGTGCCAGCAGCCCGCACATAGGGGGTTGGACTGAAGCTTTCTTT.

This chain joins TRBV29-1 and TRBJ2-3; TRBD2 matches at 10 bases. With V trimmed by 5 bases and J by 4 bases, 3 bases remained unmatched. The CDR3 spans 13 residues. Germline values: CDR1 SQVTM, CDR2 ANQGSEA. CDR3 sequence: CSVSLAGPDTQYF. The CDR3 bases are TGCAGCGTTTCACTAGCGGGGCCAGATACGCAGTATTTT.

The rearrangement links TRBV2 to TRBJ2-5; tentatively, D is TRBD2 (5 bases). Trimming stripped 8 bases from V and 2 bases from J, with 21 bases between. The CDR3 has 16 amino acids. CDR1 is SNHLY and CDR2 is FYNNEI in the germline V gene. CDR3 DNA sequence: TGTGCCAGCTCGCCGATGGGAATAGCGACTCAAGAGACCCAGTACTTC. It yields the protein CASSPMGIATQETQYF.

This clonotype was seen repeatedly, ten times or more. This sequence joins TRBV7-9 and TRBJ1-5; D may be TRBD1 (5 bases). CDR3 length equals 16 residues. With 5 bases removed from V and 6 bases from J, the gap between germline ends came to 20 bases. In germline, CDR1 is SEHNR, CDR2 FQNEAQ (reference sequence). CDR3 coding DNA: TGTGCCAGCAGCGATGCAGGAGGCGGCGGGGGTCAGCCCCAGCATTTT. This codes for CASSDAGGGGGQPQHF.

The chain has TRBV19 and TRBJ1-2, with 12 bases lining up with TRBD1. J gave up 6 bases and V 9 bases, and 17 bases lay outside the gene matches. This CDR3 is 17 amino acids long. Germline CDR1 and CDR2: LNHDA and SQIVND (reference sequence). The CDR3 DNA reads as TGTGCCAGCAGTCTCCGGGGGGACAGGGGGCGTAAGGATGGCTACACCTTC. Protein: CASSLRGDRGRKDGYTF.